The rows below give T cell receptor beta chains drawn from one sample of a study of CXCR3-negative and CXCR3-positive naive CD8 T cells. Using the 5' RACE reads, TCRdb records one entry per CDR3 protein without DNA. This repertoire includes around 140,000 distinct CDR3 sequences. Sequencing was carried out using naive CXCR3+ CD8+ T cells from blood. The origin of the receptors is a human donor in good health. Some clones in this sample may be carry-over from other donors' samples. Both conserved end residues are part of each CDR3.

V gene	J gene	CDR3 protein
TRBV29-1	TRBJ2-1	CSVAPGLAGVYEQFF
TRBV19	TRBJ1-1	CASSMRVNTEAFF
TRBV5-1	TRBJ2-1	CASSSSRNEQFF
TRBV7-9	TRBJ2-7	CASSPRGPVYEQYF
TRBV12-3/TRBV12-4	TRBJ2-7	CASSPSPHYEQYF
TRBV7-9	TRBJ2-2	CASSREASNTGELFF
TRBV12-3/TRBV12-4	TRBJ2-7	CASSQEYYEQYF
TRBV13	TRBJ2-7	CASVSGPPSYEQYF
TRBV20-1	TRBJ2-5	CSAPGTQYQETQYF
TRBV29-1	TRBJ2-1	CSVEGDGGNEQFF
TRBV5-6	TRBJ1-1	CASSFRDRAYTEAFF
TRBV14	TRBJ2-3	CASSPGVTDTQYF
TRBV7-2	TRBJ2-7	CASSVDLGLAVYEQYF
TRBV6-2/TRBV6-3	TRBJ2-1	CASSYPLEGGWMDEQFF
TRBV7-7	TRBJ2-1	CASSYRGQSEQLF
TRBV28	TRBJ2-1	CASSLWEGGDEQFF
TRBV15	TRBJ1-2	CATSSQVDGYTF
TRBV10-1	TRBJ2-3	CASSEIGGLVPTDTQYF
TRBV2	TRBJ2-7	CASKTGSYEQYF